Listed here is a single T cell receptor beta chain. Sequencing was performed with immunoSEQ multiplex PCR; in TCRdb, only in-frame clones are kept and a portion is missing. The sample holds fewer than 65,000 clones, under 90% seen once. This sample is part of a study of blood T cell repertoires in COVID-19. About the study: The origin of the acute and convalescent COVID-19 samples was the United States, Italy and Spain. T cells, B-cell-depleted T cells, or PBMCs supplied cDNA or gDNA.

Germline trimming cut 4 bases from V and 3 bases from J; bases unmatched to any gene: 8. CDR1 SEHNR and CDR2 FQNEAQ come from the germline V gene (reference sequence). The length of the CDR3 is 17 residues. The J gene is TRBJ2-3, the V gene TRBV7-9; 12 bases align to TRBD2. This clonotype was sampled from a human donor in a cohort sampled during active COVID-19. Sequenced sample: peripheral blood. The DNA of the CDR3 is TGTGCCAGCAGCTCCCAGGCTAGCGGGGGGGTAACAGATACGCAGTATTTT. It translates to CASSSQASGGVTDTQYF.